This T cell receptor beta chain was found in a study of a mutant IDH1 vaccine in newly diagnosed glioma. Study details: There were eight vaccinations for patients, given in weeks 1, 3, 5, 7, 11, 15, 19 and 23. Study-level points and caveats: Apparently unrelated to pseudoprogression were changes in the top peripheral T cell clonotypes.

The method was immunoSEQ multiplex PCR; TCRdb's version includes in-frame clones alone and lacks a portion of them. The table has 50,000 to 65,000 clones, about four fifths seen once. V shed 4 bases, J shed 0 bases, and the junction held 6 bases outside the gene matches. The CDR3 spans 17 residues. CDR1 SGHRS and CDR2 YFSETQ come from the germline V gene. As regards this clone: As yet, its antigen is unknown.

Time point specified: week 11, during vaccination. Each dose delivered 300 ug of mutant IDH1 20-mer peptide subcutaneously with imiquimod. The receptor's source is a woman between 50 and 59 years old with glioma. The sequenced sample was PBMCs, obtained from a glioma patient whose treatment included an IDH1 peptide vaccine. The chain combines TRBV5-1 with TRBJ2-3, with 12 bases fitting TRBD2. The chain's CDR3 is CASSELAGGMSTDTQYF. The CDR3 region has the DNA TGCGCCAGCAGCGAACTAGCGGGGGGCATGAGCACAGATACGCAGTATTTT.